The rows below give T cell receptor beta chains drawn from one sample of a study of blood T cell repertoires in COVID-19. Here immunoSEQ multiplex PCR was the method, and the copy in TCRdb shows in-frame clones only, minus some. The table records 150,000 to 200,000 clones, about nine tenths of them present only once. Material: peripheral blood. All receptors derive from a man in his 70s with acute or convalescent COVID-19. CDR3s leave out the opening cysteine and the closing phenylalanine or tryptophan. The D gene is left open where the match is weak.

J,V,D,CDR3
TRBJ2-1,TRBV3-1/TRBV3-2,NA,ASSQGGLSEQF
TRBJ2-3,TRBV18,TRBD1,ASSRQGDTQY
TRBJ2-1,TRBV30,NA,AWSPRVSYNEQF
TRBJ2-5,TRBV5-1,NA,ASSFGGLPETQY
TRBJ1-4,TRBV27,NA,ASSFNQGSIGEKLF
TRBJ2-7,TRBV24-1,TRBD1,ATSDVAGGIYEQY
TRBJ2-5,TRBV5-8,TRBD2,ASRLAGVETQY
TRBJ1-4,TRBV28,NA,ASSPQRATNEKLF
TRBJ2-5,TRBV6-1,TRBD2,ASSEFKTGGVQETQY
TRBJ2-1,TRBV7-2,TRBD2,ASSLSLAGVDEQF
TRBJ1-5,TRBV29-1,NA,SVEVGVNQPQH
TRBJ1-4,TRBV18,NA,ASSQNSGTATNEKLF
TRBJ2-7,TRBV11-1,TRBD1,ASRQGSSEQY
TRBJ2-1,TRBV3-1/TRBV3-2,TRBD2,ASSQTSGNYNEQF
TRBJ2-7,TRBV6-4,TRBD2,ASSDSETSGSYEQY
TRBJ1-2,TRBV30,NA,AWSVLVPGPNGYT
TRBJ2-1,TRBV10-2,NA,ASSESSGLSYNEQF
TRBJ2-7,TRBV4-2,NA,ASSQGQGSSYEQY
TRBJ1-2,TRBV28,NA,ASIERGKEGYT
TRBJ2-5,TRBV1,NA,TSSQHRTSGAQETQY
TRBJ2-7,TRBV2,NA,ASRAIKDRGYEQY
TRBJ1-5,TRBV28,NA,ASRELGEGRGQPQH
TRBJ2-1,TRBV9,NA,ASSVGGVYNEQF
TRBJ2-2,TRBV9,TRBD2,ASSVTGLAGGPSGELF
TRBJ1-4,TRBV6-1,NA,ASSEYRGGNEKLF
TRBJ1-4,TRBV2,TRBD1,ASRNRGNEKLF
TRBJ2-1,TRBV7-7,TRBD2,ASSLDDRYSGDEQF
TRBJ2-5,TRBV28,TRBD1,ASSLRNRGETQY
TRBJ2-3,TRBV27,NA,ASSTRGRLDTQY
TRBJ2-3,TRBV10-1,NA,ASSEADTDTQY
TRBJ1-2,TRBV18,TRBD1,ASSPTGTGRGYT
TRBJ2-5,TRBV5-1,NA,ASSLIQIQETQY
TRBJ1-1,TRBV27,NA,ASSPRMNTEAF
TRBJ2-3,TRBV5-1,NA,ASSLAAGSGTSTDTQY
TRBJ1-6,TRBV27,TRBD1,ASTQTGTISPLH